This is a list of T cell receptor beta chains from one sample in a study of post-analysis software for immune sequencing data. TCRdb recomputed calls from the PCR reads with MiXCR, one row per CDR3 protein. The repertoire holds approximately 630,000 distinct CDR3 sequences, roughly three fifths seen once, with approximately 10% in the top ten. Source material: blood. These receptors all come from a girl aged 2 to 10 with multiple sclerosis. Both conserved end residues are part of each CDR3. Fields, in order: clone size, V gene, J gene, D gene, CDR3 protein, CDR3 DNA. The D gene is left open where the match is weak. Where a row states a size, it is once, few, many or the class of an expanded clone; other rows omit it.

>-|TRBV27|TRBJ1-4|TRBD1
CASPYPSGTGEKLFF
TGTGCCAGCCCGTACCCATCCGGGACAGGGGAAAAACTGTTTTTT
>-|TRBV6-5|TRBJ2-7|-
CASSYGRDPSYEQYF
TGTGCCAGCAGTTACGGCAGGGACCCCTCCTACGAGCAGTACTTC
>-|TRBV4-3|TRBJ1-2|-
CASSQDWANYGYTF
TGCGCCAGCAGCCAAGATTGGGCCAACTATGGCTACACCTTC
>-|TRBV29-1|TRBJ1-5|-
CSVVWDTHGNQPQHF
TGCAGCGTTGTTTGGGACACTCATGGCAATCAGCCCCAGCATTTT
>few|TRBV12-3/TRBV12-4|TRBJ1-1|TRBD1
CASRVQGDTEAFF
TGTGCCAGCAGAGTTCAGGGGGACACTGAAGCTTTCTTT
>many|TRBV4-2|TRBJ2-1|-
CASSSGNEQFF
TGTGCCAGCAGTTCCGGGAATGAGCAGTTCTTC
>-|TRBV27|TRBJ2-7|TRBD1
CASRRGQGRYYEQYF
TGTGCCAGCAGGAGGGGACAGGGGCGTTATTACGAGCAGTACTTC
>-|TRBV20-1|TRBJ2-5|-
CSASDPALIQETQYF
TGCAGTGCTAGTGACCCAGCGCTCATCCAAGAGACCCAGTACTTC
>-|TRBV29-1|TRBJ1-1|TRBD1
CSVVLRGGWMNTEAFF
TGCAGCGTTGTACTGAGAGGGGGCTGGATGAACACTGAAGCTTTCTTT
>-|TRBV20-1|TRBJ2-3|-
CSARPDTSSTDTQYF
TGCAGTGCTAGGCCCGACACATCTAGCACAGATACGCAGTATTTT
>-|TRBV20-1|TRBJ1-2|-
CSVGGRYGYTF
TGCAGTGTAGGTGGTCGATATGGCTACACCTTC
>-|TRBV5-4|TRBJ2-3|TRBD2
CASSPGLPPQDTQYF
TGTGCCAGCAGCCCGGGACTACCTCCACAAGATACGCAGTATTTT
>-|TRBV10-3|TRBJ1-2|-
CAISEYAHYGYTF
TGTGCCATCAGTGAGTACGCCCACTATGGCTACACCTTC
>-|TRBV7-9|TRBJ2-7|TRBD1
CASSLVVTGVGEQYF
TGTGCCAGCAGCTTAGTAGTCACAGGGGTAGGCGAGCAGTACTTC
>-|TRBV13|TRBJ2-1|TRBD2
CASSSPRGLAGESPFF
TGTGCCAGCAGCTCCCCTAGGGGACTAGCGGGAGAGTCACCGTTCTTC
>-|TRBV12-3/TRBV12-4|TRBJ2-1|-
CASSSGRSRYNEQFF
TGTGCCAGCAGTTCCGGTAGGTCCCGCTACAATGAGCAGTTCTTC
>once|TRBV7-9|TRBJ1-5|-
CASSFGGPQPQHF
TGTGCCAGCAGCTTCGGGGGGCCCCAGCCCCAGCATTTT
>-|TRBV4-3|TRBJ1-4|TRBD1
CASSQTDAGGGGEKLFF
TGCGCCAGCAGCCAGACGGACGCAGGGGGCGGCGGTGAAAAACTGTTTTTT
>-|TRBV6-1|TRBJ1-1|-
CASSERAGMNTEAFF
TGTGCCAGCAGTGAAAGGGCAGGGATGAACACTGAAGCTTTCTTT
>-|TRBV11-2|TRBJ2-1|-
CASSSLKGGNEQFF
TGTGCCAGCAGCTCCCTTAAGGGTGGCAATGAGCAGTTCTTC
>few|TRBV5-1|TRBJ2-1|-
CASRSNQGSDNEQFF
TGCGCCAGCAGGAGCAACCAGGGGTCCGACAATGAGCAGTTCTTC
>-|TRBV24-1|TRBJ2-3|-
CATSDPRGGATSTDTQYF
TGTGCCACCAGTGATCCACGCGGCGGGGCCACTAGCACAGATACGCAGTATTTT
>few|TRBV29-1|TRBJ1-2|-
CSVDRAVDGYTF
TGCAGCGTTGACAGGGCCGTTGATGGCTACACCTTC
>-|TRBV3-1|TRBJ2-1|-
CASMRENEQFF
TGTGCCAGCATGAGGGAGAATGAGCAGTTCTTC
>-|TRBV4-1|TRBJ2-3|-
CASSQGPGANTDTQYF
TGCGCCAGCAGCCAAGGTCCTGGGGCTAACACAGATACGCAGTATTTT
>-|TRBV5-1|TRBJ2-1|TRBD2
CASSYFSGTQANEQFF
TGCGCCAGCAGCTATTTTAGCGGGACGCAGGCCAATGAGCAGTTCTTC
>-|TRBV5-1|TRBJ1-2|-
CASSLVAGEHSMGYTF
TGCGCCAGCAGCTTGGTGGCGGGGGAACATTCCATGGGCTACACCTTC